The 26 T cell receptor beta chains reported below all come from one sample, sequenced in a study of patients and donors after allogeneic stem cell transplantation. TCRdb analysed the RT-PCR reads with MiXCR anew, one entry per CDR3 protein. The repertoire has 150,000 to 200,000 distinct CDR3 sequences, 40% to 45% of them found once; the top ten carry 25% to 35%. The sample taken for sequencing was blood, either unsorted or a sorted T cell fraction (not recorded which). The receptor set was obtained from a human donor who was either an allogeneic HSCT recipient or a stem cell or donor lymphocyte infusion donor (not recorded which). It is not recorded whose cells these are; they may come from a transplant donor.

The CDR3 region is CASSLGQGAPIYGYTF. The CDR3 DNA is TGTGCCAGCAGCTTGGGACAGGGGGCGCCCATCTATGGCTACACCTTC. The genes are TRBV7-2 and TRBJ1-2; 12 bases match TRBD1. This CDR3 is built from 16 residues. V dropped 3 bases and J dropped 4; count of bases not matched to a gene: 6. Germline V gene sequence: CDR1 SGHTA, CDR2 FQGNSA.

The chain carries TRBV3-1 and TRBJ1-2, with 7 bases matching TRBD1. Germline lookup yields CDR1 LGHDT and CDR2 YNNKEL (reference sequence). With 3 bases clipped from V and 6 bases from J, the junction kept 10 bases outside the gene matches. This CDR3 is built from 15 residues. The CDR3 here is CASSQPYRGRNGYTF. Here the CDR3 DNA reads TGTGCCAGCAGCCAGCCCTACAGGGGTCGTAATGGCTACACCTTC. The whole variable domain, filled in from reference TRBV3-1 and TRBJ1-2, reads DTAVSQTPKYLVTQMGNDKSIKCEQNLGHDTMYWYKQDSKKFLKIMFSYNNKELIINETVPNRFSPKSPDKAHLNLHINSLELGDSAVYFCASSQPYRGRNGYTFGSGTRLTVV.

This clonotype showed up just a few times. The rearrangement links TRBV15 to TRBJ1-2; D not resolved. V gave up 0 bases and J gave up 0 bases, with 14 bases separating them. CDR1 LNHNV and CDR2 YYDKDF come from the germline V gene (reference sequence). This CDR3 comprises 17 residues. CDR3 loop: CATSRDTLRNSNYGYTF. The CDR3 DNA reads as TGTGCCACCAGCAGAGATACTCTACGGAACTCTAACTATGGCTACACCTTC. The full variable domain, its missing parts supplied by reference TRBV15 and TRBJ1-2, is DAMVIQNPRYQVTQFGKPVTLSCSQTLNHNVMYWYQQKSSQAPKLLFHYYDKDFNNEADTPDNFQSRRPNTSFCFLDIRSPGLGDTAMYLCATSRDTLRNSNYGYTFGSGTRLTVV.

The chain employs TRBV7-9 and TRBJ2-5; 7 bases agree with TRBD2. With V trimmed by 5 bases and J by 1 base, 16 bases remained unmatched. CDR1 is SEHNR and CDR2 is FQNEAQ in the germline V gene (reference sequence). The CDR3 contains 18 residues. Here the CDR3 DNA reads TGTGCCAGCAGCCCATCGGATTCGGTAGCGGGTCTCCAAGAGACCCAGTACTTC. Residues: CASSPSDSVAGLQETQYF.

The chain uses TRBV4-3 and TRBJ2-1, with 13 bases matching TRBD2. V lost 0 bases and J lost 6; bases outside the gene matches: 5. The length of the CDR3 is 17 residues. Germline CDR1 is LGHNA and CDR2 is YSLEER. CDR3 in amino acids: CASSQDLGLAGVNEQFF. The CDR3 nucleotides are TGCGCCAGCAGCCAAGATCTAGGACTAGCGGGAGTCAATGAGCAGTTCTTC.

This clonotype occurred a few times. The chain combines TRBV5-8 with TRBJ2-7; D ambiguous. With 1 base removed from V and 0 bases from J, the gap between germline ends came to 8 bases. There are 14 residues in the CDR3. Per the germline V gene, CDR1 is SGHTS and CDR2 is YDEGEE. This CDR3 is CASSLSSGSYEQYF. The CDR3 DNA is TGTGCCAGCAGCTTGAGCTCTGGCTCCTACGAGCAGTACTTC.

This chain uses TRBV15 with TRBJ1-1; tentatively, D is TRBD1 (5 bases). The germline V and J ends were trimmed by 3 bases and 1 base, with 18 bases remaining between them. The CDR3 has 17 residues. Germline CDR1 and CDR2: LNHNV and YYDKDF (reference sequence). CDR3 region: CATSRYNPRDGNTEAFF. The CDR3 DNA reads TGTGCCACCAGCAGGTACAACCCCAGGGACGGGAACACTGAAGCTTTCTTT.

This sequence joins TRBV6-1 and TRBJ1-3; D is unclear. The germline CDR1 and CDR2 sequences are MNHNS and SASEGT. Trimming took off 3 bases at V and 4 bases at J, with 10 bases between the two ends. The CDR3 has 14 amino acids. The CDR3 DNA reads TGTGCCAGCAGTGACCAAGACAAGGGAAACACCATATATTTT. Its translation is CASSDQDKGNTIYF.

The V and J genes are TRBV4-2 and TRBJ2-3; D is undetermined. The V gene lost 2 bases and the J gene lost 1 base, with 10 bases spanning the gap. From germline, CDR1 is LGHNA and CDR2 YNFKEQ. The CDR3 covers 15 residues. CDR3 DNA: TGTGCCAGCAGCCAACTGGAGCTAGGCACAGATACGCAGTATTTT. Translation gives CASSQLELGTDTQYF.

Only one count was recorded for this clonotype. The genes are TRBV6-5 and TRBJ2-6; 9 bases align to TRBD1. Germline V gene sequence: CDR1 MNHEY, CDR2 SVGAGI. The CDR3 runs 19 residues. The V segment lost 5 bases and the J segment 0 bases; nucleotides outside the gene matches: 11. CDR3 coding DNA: TGTGCCAGCAGTGCCACAGGGGGCGCGGCAAGCTCTGGGGCCAACGTCCTGACTTTC. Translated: CASSATGGAASSGANVLTF.

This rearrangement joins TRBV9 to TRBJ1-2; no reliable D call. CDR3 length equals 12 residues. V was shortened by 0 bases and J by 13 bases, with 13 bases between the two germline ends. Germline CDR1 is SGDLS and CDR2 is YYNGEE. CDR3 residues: CASSVVVGFRTF. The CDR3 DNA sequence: TGTGCCAGCAGCGTAGTTGTCGGGTTTCGCACCTTC.

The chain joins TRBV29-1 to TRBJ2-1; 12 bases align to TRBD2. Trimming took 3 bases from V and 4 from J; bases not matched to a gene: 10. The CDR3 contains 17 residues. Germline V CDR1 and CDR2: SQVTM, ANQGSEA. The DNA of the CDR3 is TGCAGCGTTGAGACTAGCGGGAGACTCCGTCTGTACAATGAGCAGTTCTTC. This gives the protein CSVETSGRLRLYNEQFF.

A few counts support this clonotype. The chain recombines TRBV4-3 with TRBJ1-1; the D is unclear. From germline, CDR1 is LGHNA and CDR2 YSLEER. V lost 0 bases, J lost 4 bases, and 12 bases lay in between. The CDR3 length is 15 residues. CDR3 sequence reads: CASSQDLVVLTEAFF. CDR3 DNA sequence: TGCGCCAGCAGCCAAGATCTGGTCGTACTCACTGAAGCTTTCTTT.

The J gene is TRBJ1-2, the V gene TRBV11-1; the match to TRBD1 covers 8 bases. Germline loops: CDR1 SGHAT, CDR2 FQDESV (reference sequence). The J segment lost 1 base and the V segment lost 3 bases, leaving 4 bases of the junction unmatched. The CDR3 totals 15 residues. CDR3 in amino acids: CASSFGTGHNYGYTF. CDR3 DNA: TGTGCCAGCAGCTTCGGGACAGGACATAACTATGGCTACACCTTC.

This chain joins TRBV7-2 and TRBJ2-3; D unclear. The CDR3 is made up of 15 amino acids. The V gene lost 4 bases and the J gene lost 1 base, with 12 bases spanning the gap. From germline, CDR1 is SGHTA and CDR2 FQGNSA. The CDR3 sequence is CASSSPMAGTDTQYF. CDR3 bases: TGTGCCAGCAGCTCGCCCATGGCAGGCACAGATACGCAGTATTTT.

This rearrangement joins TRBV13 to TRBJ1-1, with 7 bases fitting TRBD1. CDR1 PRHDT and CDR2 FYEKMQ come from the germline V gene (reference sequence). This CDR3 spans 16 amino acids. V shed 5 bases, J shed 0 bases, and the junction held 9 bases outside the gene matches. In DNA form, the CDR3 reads TGTGCCAGCAGCGTTGGGACAGTCGACATGAACACTGAAGCTTTCTTT. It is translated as CASSVGTVDMNTEAFF.

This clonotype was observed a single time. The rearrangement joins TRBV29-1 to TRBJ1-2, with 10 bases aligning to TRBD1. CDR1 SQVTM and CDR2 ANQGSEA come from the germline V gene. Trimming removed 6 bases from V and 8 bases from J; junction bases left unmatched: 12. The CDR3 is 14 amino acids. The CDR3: CSVVGTGVEGGYTF. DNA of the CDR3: TGCAGCGTGGTGGGGACAGGGGTCGAAGGAGGCTACACCTTC.

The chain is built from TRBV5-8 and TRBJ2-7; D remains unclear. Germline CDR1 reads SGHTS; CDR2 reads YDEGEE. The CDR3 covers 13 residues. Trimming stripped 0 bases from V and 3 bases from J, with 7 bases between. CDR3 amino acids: CASSLVGNYEQYF. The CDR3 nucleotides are TGTGCCAGCAGCTTGGTCGGAAACTACGAGCAGTACTTC.

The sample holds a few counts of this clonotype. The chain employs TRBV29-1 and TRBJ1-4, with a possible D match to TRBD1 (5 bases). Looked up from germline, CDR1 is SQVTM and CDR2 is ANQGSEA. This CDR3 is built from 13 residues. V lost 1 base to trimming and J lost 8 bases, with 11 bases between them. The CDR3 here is CSVEVPGGEKLFF. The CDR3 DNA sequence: TGCAGCGTTGAAGTCCCCGGGGGGGAAAAACTGTTTTTT.

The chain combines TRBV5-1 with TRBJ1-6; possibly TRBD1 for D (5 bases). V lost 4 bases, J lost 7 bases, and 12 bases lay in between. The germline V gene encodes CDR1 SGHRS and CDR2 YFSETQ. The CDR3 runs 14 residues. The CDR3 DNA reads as TGCGCCAGCAGCGCCGGGACGGCGAATTCACCCCTCCACTTT. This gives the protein CASSAGTANSPLHF.

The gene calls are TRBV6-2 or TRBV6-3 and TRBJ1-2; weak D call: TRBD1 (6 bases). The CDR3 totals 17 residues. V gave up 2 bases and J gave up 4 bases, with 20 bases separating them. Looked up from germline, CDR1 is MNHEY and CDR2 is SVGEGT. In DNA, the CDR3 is TGTGCCAGCAGTTACGCATTTAAAGCAGGGGACCGCTATGGCTACACCTTC. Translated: CASSYAFKAGDRYGYTF.

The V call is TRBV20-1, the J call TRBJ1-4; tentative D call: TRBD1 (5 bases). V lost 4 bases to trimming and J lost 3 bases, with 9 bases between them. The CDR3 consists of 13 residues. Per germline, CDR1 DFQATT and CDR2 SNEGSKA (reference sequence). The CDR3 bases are TGCAGTGCTAACCCAGGGTCTAATGAAAAACTGTTTTTT. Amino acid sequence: CSANPGSNEKLFF.

CDR3 sequence reads: CASSLLVSYEQYF. The CDR3 DNA is TGTGCCAGCAGTTTATTGGTCTCCTACGAGCAGTACTTC. V is TRBV28 and J is TRBJ2-7; D remains ambiguous. CDR1 MDHEN and CDR2 SYDVKM come from the germline V gene. The germline V and J ends were trimmed by 1 base and 0 bases, with 4 bases remaining between them. This CDR3 has 13 residues.

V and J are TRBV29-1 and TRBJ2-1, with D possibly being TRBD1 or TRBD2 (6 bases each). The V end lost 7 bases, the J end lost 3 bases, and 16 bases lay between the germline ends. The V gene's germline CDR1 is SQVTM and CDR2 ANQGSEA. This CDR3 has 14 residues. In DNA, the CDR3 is TGCAGCGCTGACGGAGGGGGTGGCTACAATGAGCAGTTCTTC. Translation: CSADGGGGYNEQFF.

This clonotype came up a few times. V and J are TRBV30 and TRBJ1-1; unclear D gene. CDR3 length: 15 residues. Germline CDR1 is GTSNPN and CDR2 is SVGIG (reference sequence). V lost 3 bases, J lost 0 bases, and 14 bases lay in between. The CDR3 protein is CAWSLLRPMNTEAFF. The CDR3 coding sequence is TGTGCCTGGAGCCTCCTACGGCCGATGAACACTGAAGCTTTCTTT.

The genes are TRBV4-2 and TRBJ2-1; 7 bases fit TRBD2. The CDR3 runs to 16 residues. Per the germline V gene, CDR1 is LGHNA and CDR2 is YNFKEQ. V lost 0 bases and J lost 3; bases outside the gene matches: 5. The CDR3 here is CASSQDRAGIYNEQFF. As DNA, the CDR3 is TGTGCCAGCAGCCAAGATCGAGCGGGGATCTACAATGAGCAGTTCTTC.